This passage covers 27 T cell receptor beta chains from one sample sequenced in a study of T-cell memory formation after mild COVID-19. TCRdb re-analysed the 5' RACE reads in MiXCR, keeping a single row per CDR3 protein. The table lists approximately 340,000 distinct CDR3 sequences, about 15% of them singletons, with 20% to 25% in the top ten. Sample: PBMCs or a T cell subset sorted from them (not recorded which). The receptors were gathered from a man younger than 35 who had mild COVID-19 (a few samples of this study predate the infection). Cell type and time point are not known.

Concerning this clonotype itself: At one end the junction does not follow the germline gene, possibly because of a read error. Written as DNA, the CDR3 is TGTGCCAGCAGGTTAGGGCGGACTATGTACTACAATGAGCAGTTCTTC. This gives the protein CASRLGRTMYYNEQFF. The chain uses TRBV7-8 and TRBJ2-1; tentative D call: TRBD2 (6 bases). Per the germline V gene, CDR1 is SGHVS and CDR2 is FQNEAQ. CDR3 length: 16 residues.

The CDR3: CASSSDRKSYEQYF. In nucleotides, the CDR3 is TGTGCCAGCAGCTCTGACAGGAAGTCCTACGAGCAGTACTTC. This chain links TRBV9 with TRBJ2-7, with a tentative D call TRBD1 (6 bases). The germline V and J ends were trimmed by 4 bases and 1 base, with 12 bases remaining between them. This CDR3 contains 14 residues. Germline lookup yields CDR1 SGDLS and CDR2 YYNGEE.

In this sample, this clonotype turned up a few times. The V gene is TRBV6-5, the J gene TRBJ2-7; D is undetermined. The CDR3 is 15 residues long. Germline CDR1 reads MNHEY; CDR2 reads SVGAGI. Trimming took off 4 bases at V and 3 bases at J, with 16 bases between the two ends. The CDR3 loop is CASSWKARPNYEQYF. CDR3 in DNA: TGTGCCAGCAGTTGGAAGGCACGACCAAACTACGAGCAGTACTTC.

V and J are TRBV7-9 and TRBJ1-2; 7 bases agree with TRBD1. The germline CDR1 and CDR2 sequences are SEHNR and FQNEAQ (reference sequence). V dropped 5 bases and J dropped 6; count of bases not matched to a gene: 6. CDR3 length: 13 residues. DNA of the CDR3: TGTGCCAGCAGCGTACAGGGGAGCGATGGCTACACCTTC. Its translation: CASSVQGSDGYTF.

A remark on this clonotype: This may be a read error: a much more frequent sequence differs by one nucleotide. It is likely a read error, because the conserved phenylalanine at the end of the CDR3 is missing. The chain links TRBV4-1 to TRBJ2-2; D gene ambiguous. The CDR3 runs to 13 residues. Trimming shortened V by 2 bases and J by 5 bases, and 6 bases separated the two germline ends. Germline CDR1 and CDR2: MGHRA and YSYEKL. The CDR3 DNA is TGCGCCAGCAGCCAATTAGGGACCGGGGAGCTGTTTCTT. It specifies CASSQLGTGELFL.

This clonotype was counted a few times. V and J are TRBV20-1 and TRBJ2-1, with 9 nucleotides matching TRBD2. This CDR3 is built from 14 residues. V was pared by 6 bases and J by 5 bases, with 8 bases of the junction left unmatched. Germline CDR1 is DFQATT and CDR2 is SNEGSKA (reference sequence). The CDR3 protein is CSAPSRGGDNEQFF. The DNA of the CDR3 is TGCAGTGCCCCAAGTCGCGGGGGGGACAATGAGCAGTTCTTC.

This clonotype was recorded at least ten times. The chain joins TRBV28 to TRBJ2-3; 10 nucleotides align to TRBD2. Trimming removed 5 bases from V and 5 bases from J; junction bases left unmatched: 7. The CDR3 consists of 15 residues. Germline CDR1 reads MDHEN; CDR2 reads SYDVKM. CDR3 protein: CASSPPGLAIDTQYF. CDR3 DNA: TGTGCCAGCAGTCCCCCGGGACTAGCGATAGATACGCAGTATTTT.

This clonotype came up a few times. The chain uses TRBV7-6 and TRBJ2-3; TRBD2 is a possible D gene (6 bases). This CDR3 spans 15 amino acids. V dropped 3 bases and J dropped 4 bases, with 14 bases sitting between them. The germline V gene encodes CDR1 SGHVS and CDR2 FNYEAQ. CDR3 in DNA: TGTGCCAGCAGCTTGGGACTGGCGATATCAGATACGCAGTATTTT. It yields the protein CASSLGLAISDTQYF.

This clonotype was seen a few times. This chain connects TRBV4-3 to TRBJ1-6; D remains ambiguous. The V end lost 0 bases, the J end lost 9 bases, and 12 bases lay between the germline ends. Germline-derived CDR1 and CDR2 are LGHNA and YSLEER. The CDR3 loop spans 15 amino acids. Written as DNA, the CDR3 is TGCGCCAGCAGCCAAGATCCGGCGGGTGTTTCACCCCTCCACTTT. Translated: CASSQDPAGVSPLHF.

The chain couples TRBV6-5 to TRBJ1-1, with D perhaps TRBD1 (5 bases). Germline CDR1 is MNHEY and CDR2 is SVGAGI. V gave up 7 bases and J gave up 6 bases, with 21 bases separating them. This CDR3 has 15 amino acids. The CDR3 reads CASTPTVWLVAEAFF. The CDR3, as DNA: TGTGCCAGCACCCCGACAGTTTGGTTGGTCGCTGAAGCTTTCTTT.

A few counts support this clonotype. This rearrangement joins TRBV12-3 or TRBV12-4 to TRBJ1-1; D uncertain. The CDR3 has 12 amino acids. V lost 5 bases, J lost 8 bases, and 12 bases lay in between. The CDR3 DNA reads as TGTGCCAGCAGTCCCAGACTCCCCGAAGCTTTCTTT. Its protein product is CASSPRLPEAFF.

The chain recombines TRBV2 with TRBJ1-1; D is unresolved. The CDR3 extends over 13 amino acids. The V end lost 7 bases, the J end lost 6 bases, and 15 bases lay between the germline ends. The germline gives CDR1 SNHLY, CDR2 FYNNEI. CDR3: CASTVYPGAEAFF. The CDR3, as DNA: TGTGCCAGCACGGTATACCCCGGAGCTGAAGCTTTCTTT. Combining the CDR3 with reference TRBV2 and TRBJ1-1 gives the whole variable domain EPEVTQTPSHQVTQMGQEVILRCVPISNHLYFYWYRQILGQKVEFLVSFYNNEISEKSEIFDDQFSVERPDGSNFTLKIRSTKLEDSAMYFCASTVYPGAEAFFGQGTRLTVV.

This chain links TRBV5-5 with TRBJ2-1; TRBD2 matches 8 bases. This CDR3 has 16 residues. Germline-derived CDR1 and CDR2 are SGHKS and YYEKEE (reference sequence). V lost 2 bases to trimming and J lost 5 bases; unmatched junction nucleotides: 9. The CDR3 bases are TGTGCCAGCAGCTTCGTCGCCGGGGGGGTCGACAATGAGCAGTTCTTC. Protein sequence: CASSFVAGGVDNEQFF. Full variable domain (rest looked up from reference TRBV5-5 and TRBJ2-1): DAGVTQSPTHLIKTRGQQVTLRCSPISGHKSVSWYQQVLGQGPQFIFQYYEKEERGRGNFPDRFSARQFPNYSSELNVNALLLGDSALYLCASSFVAGGVDNEQFFGPGTRLTVL.

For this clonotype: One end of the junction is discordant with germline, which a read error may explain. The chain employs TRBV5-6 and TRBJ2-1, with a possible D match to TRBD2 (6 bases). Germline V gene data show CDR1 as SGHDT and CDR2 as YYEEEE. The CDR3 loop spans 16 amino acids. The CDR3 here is CASSPDVPGSGPTSLF. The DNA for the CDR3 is TGTGCCAGCAGCCCGGACGTCCCGGGTAGCGGACCTACGTCCTTATTC.

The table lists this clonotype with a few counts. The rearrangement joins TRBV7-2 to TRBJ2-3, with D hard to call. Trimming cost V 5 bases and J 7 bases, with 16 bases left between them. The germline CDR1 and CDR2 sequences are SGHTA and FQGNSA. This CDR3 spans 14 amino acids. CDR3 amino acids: CASSQDFSDYTQYF. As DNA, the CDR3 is TGTGCCAGCAGCCAAGACTTCTCAGATTATACGCAGTATTTT.

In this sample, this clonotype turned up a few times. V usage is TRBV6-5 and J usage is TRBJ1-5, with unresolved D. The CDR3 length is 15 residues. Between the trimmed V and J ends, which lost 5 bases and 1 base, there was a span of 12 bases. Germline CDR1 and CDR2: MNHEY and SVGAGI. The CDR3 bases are TGTGCCAGCAGTCGTACCTCCTCCAGCAATCAGCCCCAGCATTTT. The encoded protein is CASSRTSSSNQPQHF.

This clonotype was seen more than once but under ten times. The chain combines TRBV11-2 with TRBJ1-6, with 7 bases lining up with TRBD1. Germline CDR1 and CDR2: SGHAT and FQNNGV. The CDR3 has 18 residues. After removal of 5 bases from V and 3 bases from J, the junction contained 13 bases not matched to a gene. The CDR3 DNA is TGTGCCAGCAGCCGCCGGGGTTGGACAGGAGACTATAATTCACCCCTCCACTTT. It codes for CASSRRGWTGDYNSPLHF.

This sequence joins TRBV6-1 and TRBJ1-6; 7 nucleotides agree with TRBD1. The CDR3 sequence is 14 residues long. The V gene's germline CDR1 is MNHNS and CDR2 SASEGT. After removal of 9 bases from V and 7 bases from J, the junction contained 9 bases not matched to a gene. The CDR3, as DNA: TGTGCCAGACGATATCTGACAGGGAATTCACCCCTCCACTTT. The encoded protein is CARRYLTGNSPLHF.

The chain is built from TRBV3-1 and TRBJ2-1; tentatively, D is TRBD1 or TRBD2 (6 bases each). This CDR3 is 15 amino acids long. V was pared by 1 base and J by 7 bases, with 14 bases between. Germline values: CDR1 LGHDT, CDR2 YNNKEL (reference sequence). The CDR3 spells CASSQAGAFRNEQFF. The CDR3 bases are TGTGCCAGCAGCCAAGCGGGGGCTTTTAGGAATGAGCAGTTCTTC.

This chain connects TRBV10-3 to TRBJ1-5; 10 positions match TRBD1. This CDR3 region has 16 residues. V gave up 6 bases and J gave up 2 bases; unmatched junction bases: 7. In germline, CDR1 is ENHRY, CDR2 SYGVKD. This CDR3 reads CAISSTGGEGNQPQHF. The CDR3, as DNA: TGTGCCATCAGCTCGACAGGGGGCGAGGGCAATCAGCCCCAGCATTTT.

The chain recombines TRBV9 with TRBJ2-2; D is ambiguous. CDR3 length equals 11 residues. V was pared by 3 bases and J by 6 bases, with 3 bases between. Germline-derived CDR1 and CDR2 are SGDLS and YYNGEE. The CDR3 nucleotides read TGTGCCAGCAGCGGAGCCGGGGAGCTGTTTTTT. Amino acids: CASSGAGELFF. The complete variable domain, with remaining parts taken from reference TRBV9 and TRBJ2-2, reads DSGVTQTPKHLITATGQRVTLRCSPRSGDLSVYWYQQSLDQGLQFLIQYYNGEERAKGNILERFSAQQFPDLHSELNLSSLELGDSALYFCASSGAGELFFGEGSRLTVL.

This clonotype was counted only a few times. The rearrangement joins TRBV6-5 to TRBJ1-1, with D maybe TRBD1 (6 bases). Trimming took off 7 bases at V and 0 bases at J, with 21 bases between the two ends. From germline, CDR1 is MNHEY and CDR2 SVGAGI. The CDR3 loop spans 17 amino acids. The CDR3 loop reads CASTSRGTLGVNTEAFF. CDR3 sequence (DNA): TGTGCCAGCACCTCCCGGGGGACACTAGGGGTGAACACTGAAGCTTTCTTT.

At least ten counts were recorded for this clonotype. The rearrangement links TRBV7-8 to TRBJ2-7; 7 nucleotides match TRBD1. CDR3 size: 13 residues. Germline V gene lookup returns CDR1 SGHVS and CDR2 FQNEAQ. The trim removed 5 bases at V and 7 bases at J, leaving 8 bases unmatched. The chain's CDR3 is CASSPRDSAEQYF. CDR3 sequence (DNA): TGTGCCAGCAGCCCTCGGGACAGTGCGGAGCAGTACTTC.

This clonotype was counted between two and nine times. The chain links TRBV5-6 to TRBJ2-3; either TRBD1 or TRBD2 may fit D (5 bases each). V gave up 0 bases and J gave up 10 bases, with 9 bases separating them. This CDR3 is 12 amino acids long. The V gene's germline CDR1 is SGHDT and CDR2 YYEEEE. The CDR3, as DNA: TGTGCCAGCAGCTTGGCGGGGCCAGCGCAGTATTTT. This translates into CASSLAGPAQYF.

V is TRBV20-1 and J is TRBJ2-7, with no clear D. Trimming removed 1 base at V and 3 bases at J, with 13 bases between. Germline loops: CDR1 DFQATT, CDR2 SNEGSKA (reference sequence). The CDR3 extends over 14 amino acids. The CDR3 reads CSARAGTLGYEQYV. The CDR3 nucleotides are TGCAGTGCTAGAGCCGGCACCTTGGGCTACGAGCAGTACGTC.

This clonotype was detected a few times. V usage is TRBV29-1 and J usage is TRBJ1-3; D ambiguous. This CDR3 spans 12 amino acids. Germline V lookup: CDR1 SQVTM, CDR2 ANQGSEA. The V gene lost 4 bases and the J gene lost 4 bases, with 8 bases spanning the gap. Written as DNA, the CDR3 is TGCAGCGTTGTTCGGGGAGGAAACACCATATATTTT. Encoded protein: CSVVRGGNTIYF.

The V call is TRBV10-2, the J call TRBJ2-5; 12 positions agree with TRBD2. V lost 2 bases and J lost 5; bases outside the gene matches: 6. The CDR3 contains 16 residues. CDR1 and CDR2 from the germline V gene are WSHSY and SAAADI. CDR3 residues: CASSEHGLAGLETQYF. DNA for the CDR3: TGCGCCAGCAGTGAGCACGGACTAGCGGGGTTGGAGACCCAGTACTTC.